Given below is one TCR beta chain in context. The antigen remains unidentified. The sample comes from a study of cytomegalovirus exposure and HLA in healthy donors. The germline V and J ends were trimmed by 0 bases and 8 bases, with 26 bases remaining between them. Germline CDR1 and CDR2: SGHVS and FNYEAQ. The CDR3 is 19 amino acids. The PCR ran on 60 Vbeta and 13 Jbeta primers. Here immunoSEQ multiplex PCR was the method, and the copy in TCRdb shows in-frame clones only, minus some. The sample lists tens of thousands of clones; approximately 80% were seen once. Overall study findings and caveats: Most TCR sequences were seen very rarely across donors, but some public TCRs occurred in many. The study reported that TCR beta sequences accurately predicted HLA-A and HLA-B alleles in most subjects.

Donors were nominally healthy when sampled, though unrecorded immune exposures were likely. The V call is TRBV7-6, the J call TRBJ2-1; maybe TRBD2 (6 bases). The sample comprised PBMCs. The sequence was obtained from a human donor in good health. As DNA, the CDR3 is TGTGCCAGCAGCTTAGCCCGAGGGATCGGTCCCCGGGGGAAACATGAGCAGTTCTTC. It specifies CASSLARGIGPRGKHEQFF.